This passage covers 29 T cell receptor beta chains from one sample sequenced in a study of tumor-infiltrating lymphocytes in primary liver carcinoma. RNA and DNA were co-extracted from about 20-30 mg of unsorted bulk tissue. TCR beta cDNA was made from approximately 500 ng total RNA with a constant-region primer. Libraries of TCR beta came from three nested multiplex PCR rounds with slightly modified ARM-PCR. For roughly 10 cycles apiece, the opening two PCR rounds ran with TRBV1-TRBV30 forward primers and a C-beta reverse primer. TCRdb fed the multiplex PCR reads into MiXCR, producing one record per CDR3 protein. The data show about 190,000 distinct CDR3 sequences, roughly 80% seen once. Sequencing input: tumor tissue from primary liver carcinoma. These receptor sequences come from a middle-aged man with primary liver carcinoma and hepatitis B virus infection.

In its sample, this clonotype was seen many times. The J gene is TRBJ2-6, the V gene TRBV2; no firm D call. The CDR3 covers 13 residues. Trimming left V 4 bases short and J 2 bases short, with 3 bases between. Looked up from germline, CDR1 is SNHLY and CDR2 is FYNNEI. The CDR3 sequence: CASSAPGANVLTF. The CDR3 coding sequence is TGTGCCAGCAGTGCCCCTGGGGCCAACGTCCTGACTTTC.

Turning to this clonotype: This may come from a read error, since a much larger clone is one base off. The CDR3 nucleotides read TGTGCCAGCAGTTTAGAGGGGGCTGTTGGGGCCTACGAGCAGTACTTC. Protein sequence: CASSLEGAVGAYEQYF. The chain is built from TRBV28 and TRBJ2-7, with TRBD1 identical over 7 bases. Germline CDR1 and CDR2: MDHEN and SYDVKM. The CDR3 runs to 16 residues. J was trimmed by 2 bases and V by 2 bases; bases with no gene match: 9.

As for this clonotype: Likely a read error: the CDR3 ends without its conserved phenylalanine or tryptophan. Here the CDR3 reads CASSLGGLAGEQFL. CDR3 coding DNA: TGTGCCAGCAGCTTAGGAGGACTAGCGGGAGAGCAGTTCTTA. V gene TRBV5-4 combines with J gene TRBJ2-1, with 12 nucleotides matching TRBD2. V lost 2 bases and J lost 10; bases outside the gene matches: 4. This CDR3 spans 14 amino acids. The germline V gene encodes CDR1 SGHNT and CDR2 YYREEE (reference sequence).

This clonotype was counted ten times or more. J is TRBJ2-7 and V is TRBV4-1; TRBD1 matches at 7 bases. Trimming removed 1 base from V and 3 bases from J; junction bases left unmatched: 3. The CDR3 length is 14 residues. Germline V gives CDR1 MGHRA, CDR2 YSYEKL. CDR3 in amino acids: CASSQGRQGYEQYF. CDR3 sequence (DNA): TGCGCCAGCAGCCAAGGTAGACAGGGCTACGAGCAGTACTTC.

As regards this clonotype: The CDR3 does not close with the conserved phenylalanine or tryptophan, likely indicating a read error. This chain links TRBV11-1 with TRBJ2-4, with TRBD2 matching over 8 bases. Germline values: CDR1 SGHAT, CDR2 FQDESV (reference sequence). J gave up 2 bases and V 6 bases, and 12 bases lay outside the gene matches. The CDR3 loop spans 17 amino acids. The CDR3 bases are TGTGCCAGCAGATTTCCCGAGACTAGCGAAACCAAAAACATTCAGTACTCC. Its protein is CASRFPETSETKNIQYS.

CDR3 loop: CASSLRDRTFLAKNIQYF. CDR3 DNA: TGTGCCAGCTCCCTCCGGGACAGGACTTTTCTAGCCAAAAACATTCAGTACTTC. The genes are TRBV12-3 or TRBV12-4 and TRBJ2-4, with 8 bases identical to TRBD1. V gave up 8 bases and J gave up 0 bases; unmatched junction bases: 15. The CDR3 covers 18 residues.

Points on this clonotype: Compared with germline, one end of the junction differs, possibly owing to a read error. The chain is built from TRBV29-1 and TRBJ1-2, with D hard to call. CDR1 is SQVTM, CDR2 ANQGSEA, per germline. The CDR3 is made up of 13 amino acids. The CDR3 protein is CSIDVGLVRDYTF. The DNA for the CDR3 is TGCAGCATTGACGTAGGGCTTGTTAGAGACTACACCTTC.

On this clonotype: A read error may produce the germline difference seen at one junction end. The chain carries TRBV6-1 and TRBJ1-5; D is ambiguous. The CDR3 covers 13 residues. Germline CDR1 reads MNHNS; CDR2 reads SASEGT. The CDR3 bases are TGTGCCGGCAGTGAAGCGAAGGGCCAGCCCCAGGATTTT. Its translation: CAGSEAKGQPQDF.

This clonotype has just one count. At one end, the junction sequence differs from germline, possibly due to a read error. V is TRBV6-1 and J is TRBJ2-1; 9 bases are a match to TRBD2. Germline lookup yields CDR1 MNHNS and CDR2 SASEGT. The CDR3 is 15 amino acids. CDR3 in amino acids: CASIEEAGGYNEELF. The CDR3 DNA reads as TGTGCCAGCATTGAAGAAGCGGGAGGATACAATGAGGAGCTCTTC.

A single count supports this clonotype. Being one base from a much bigger clone, this may be a read error. The rearrangement joins TRBV24-1 to TRBJ2-3; D perhaps matches TRBD2 (6 bases). Germline V gives CDR1 KGHDR, CDR2 SFDVKD. The CDR3 runs to 14 residues. The CDR3 bases are TGTGCCACCAGTGACCTTAGCGGCACACATACGCAGTATTTT. It is translated as CATSDLSGTHTQYF.

The chain links TRBV4-2 to TRBJ2-5; D remains ambiguous. Germline-derived CDR1 and CDR2 are LGHNA and YNFKEQ. V was trimmed by 5 bases and J by 0 bases, leaving 13 bases between them. This CDR3 comprises 15 residues. CDR3 in amino acids: CASSSTDEYQETQYF. CDR3 bases: TGTGCCAGCAGCAGCACTGACGAGTACCAAGAGACCCAGTACTTC.

Points on this clonotype: A read error is possible here, since a much larger clone lies one base away. CDR3 DNA: TGTTCCAGCAAACCGGGACTAGCGGGAGGGACCCAGTACTTC. Translated, it gives CSSKPGLAGGTQYF. The rearrangement joins TRBV28 to TRBJ2-5; the match to TRBD2 covers 15 bases. The germline CDR1 and CDR2 sequences are MDHEN and SYDVKM. The CDR3 contains 14 residues.

Concerning this clonotype itself: A junction boundary mismatches the germline segment, possibly from a read error. The rearrangement links TRBV29-1 to TRBJ2-7; the D is unclear. Germline lookup yields CDR1 SQVTM and CDR2 ANQGSEA. The length of the CDR3 is 14 residues. CDR3: CRVEDSSPSYEQYF. CDR3 bases: TGCAGAGTTGAAGACTCCTCTCCCTCCTACGAGCAGTATTTC.

In the case of this clonotype: This may be a read error: a much more frequent sequence differs by one nucleotide. V usage is TRBV30 and J usage is TRBJ2-3, with D uncertain. The CDR3 length is 12 residues. The germline gives CDR1 GTSNPN, CDR2 SVGIG (reference sequence). V gave up 2 bases and J gave up 5 bases, with 8 bases separating them. CDR3 sequence: CAWSPTIDTQYF. As DNA, the CDR3 is TGTGCCTGGAGTCCTACTATAGATACGCAGTATTTT.

Comments on this clonotype: Its ends do not fully match the called genes, so a read error is possible. This chain connects TRBV11-2 to TRBJ1-1, with a weak D call TRBD1 (5 bases). Germline values: CDR1 SGHAT, CDR2 FQNNGV. The CDR3 spans 15 residues. This CDR3 reads CTSSLDRGPSGEAFF. DNA for the CDR3: TGTACCAGCAGCTTAGATCGGGGCCCGTCTGGTGAAGCTTTCTTT.

In the case of this clonotype: One junction end does not reproduce the germline sequence, and a read error may be involved. The chain joins TRBV5-1 to TRBJ2-7; D remains unclear. The CDR3 extends over 13 amino acids. Germline V gene lookup returns CDR1 SGHRS and CDR2 YFSETQ. This chain's CDR3 is CASSLISSYEQYF. The CDR3 DNA reads as TGCGCCAGTAGCTTGATCAGTTCCTACGAGCAGTACTTC.

Points on this clonotype: Mismatch with germline at one junction end may stem from a read error. The rearrangement links TRBV4-3 to TRBJ2-3; 8 nucleotides match TRBD2. Germline V gives CDR1 LGHNA, CDR2 YSLEER. The CDR3 length is 15 residues. Here the CDR3 reads CASSQDLRAGDMQYF. CDR3 coding DNA: TGCGCCAGCAGCCAAGATCTGAGAGCGGGAGATATGCAGTATTTT.

This clonotype was observed a handful of times. One junction end disagrees with the germline gene, perhaps due to a read error. The V gene is TRBV11-2, the J gene TRBJ2-2, with D possibly being TRBD1 or TRBD2 (5 bases each). Germline V CDR1 and CDR2: SGHAT, FQNNGV. CDR3 length equals 14 residues. The CDR3 is CASSTDSDTGELLF. The CDR3 coding sequence is TGTGCCAGCAGTACAGACTCGGACACCGGGGAACTGTTGTTT.

The chain couples TRBV7-2 to TRBJ1-5, with a tentative D call TRBD1 (5 bases). Trimming shortened V by 6 bases and J by 7 bases, and 10 bases separated the two germline ends. Germline-derived CDR1 and CDR2 are SGHTA and FQGNSA. The length of the CDR3 is 12 residues. The CDR3 loop reads CASSYAGQPQHF. DNA of the CDR3: TGTGCCAGCAGTTACGCAGGGCAGCCCCAGCATTTT.

As to this clonotype: Its ends do not fully match the called genes, so a read error is possible. The chain links TRBV6-1 to TRBJ1-5, with a weak D call TRBD1 (6 bases). Germline CDR1 is MNHNS and CDR2 is SASEGT. The CDR3 consists of 14 residues. CDR3 loop: CASMRTEGNQPQHF. The CDR3 DNA follows: TGTGCCAGCATGAGGACAGAGGGCAATCAACCCCAGCATTTT.

In regard to this clonotype: An end of the junction does not agree with germline; a read error may underlie this. The chain links TRBV5-5 to TRBJ2-1, with D hard to call. This CDR3 is built from 12 residues. Germline V gives CDR1 SGHKS, CDR2 YYEKEE (reference sequence). The CDR3 nucleotides are TGTGCCAGCGGCTTTGACTTGAATGAGCAGTTCTTC. Its translation: CASGFDLNEQFF.

Comments on this clonotype: One junction end does not reproduce the germline sequence, and a read error may be involved. CDR3 sequence (DNA): TGTGCCAGTAGCTTGACGGGACAGGATTTCTACGAGCAGTACTTC. Translating it yields CASSLTGQDFYEQYF. The chain links TRBV5-4 to TRBJ2-7; 8 bases match TRBD1. Germline values: CDR1 SGHNT, CDR2 YYREEE (reference sequence). The CDR3 has 15 residues.

This clonotype occurred a few times. A read error may be the cause here, since a much bigger clone is one base away. The V and J genes are TRBV28 and TRBJ2-3, with a tentative D call TRBD2 (5 bases). The CDR3 extends over 13 amino acids. Trimming took off 4 bases at V and 6 bases at J, with 11 bases between the two ends. Germline values: CDR1 MDHEN, CDR2 SYDVKM. The CDR3 here is CASSSPRGDTQYF. CDR3 DNA sequence: TGTGCCAGCAGTTCACCTCGAGGGGATACGCAGTATTTT.

The genes are TRBV6-1 and TRBJ1-2; 9 bases are a match to TRBD1. The CDR3 has 13 amino acids. Germline CDR1 reads MNHNS; CDR2 reads SASEGT. The CDR3 region has the DNA TGTAATAGCACAGGACAGGGGATTTATGGCTACACCTTC. Residues: CNSTGQGIYGYTF.

This clonotype has ten or more counts. V is TRBV5-8 and J is TRBJ2-5, with TRBD2 matching over 9 bases. The CDR3 spans 16 residues. Trimming at V came to 4 bases and at J to 4 bases, leaving 11 bases not matched to a gene. Germline CDR1 is SGHTS and CDR2 is YDEGEE. The CDR3 DNA follows: TGTGCCAGCAGCAGCGGCGATAGCGGGAGTGGAGAGACCCAGTACTTC. It translates to CASSSGDSGSGETQYF.

This clonotype was detected once. The junction departs from germline at one end; a sequencing error may be responsible. This rearrangement joins TRBV28 to TRBJ2-1, with TRBD2 matching 11 bases. The germline CDR1 and CDR2 sequences are MDHEN and SYDVKM. There are 19 residues in the CDR3. For the CDR3, the DNA is TGTGCCAGCAGTTTTGCGCGACTAGCGGGATTGAGCTCCTACAATGAACAGTTCTTC. Encoded protein: CASSFARLAGLSSYNEQFF.

The chain is built from TRBV29-1 and TRBJ2-3, with D perhaps matching TRBD2 (6 bases). Trimming cost V 8 bases and J 0 bases, with 12 bases left between them. This CDR3 is built from 13 residues. Per germline, CDR1 SQVTM and CDR2 ANQGSEA. The DNA for the CDR3 is TGCAGCATTGGGGGACTGAGCACAGATACGCAGTATTTT. Translation: CSIGGLSTDTQYF.

About this clonotype itself: Because it lacks the conserved phenylalanine or tryptophan at the end, this CDR3 is likely a read error. This chain uses TRBV13 with TRBJ2-7; D unclear. Germline-derived CDR1 and CDR2 are PRHDT and FYEKMQ (reference sequence). The CDR3 runs 13 residues. The CDR3 protein is CASSLRSSYEQYI. CDR3 in DNA: TGTGCAAGCAGCCTAAGGTCATCCTACGAGCAGTACATC.

A word on this clonotype: One junction end disagrees with the germline gene, perhaps due to a read error. The chain joins TRBV6-6 to TRBJ1-1, with 10 bases that match TRBD1. The CDR3 totals 14 residues. Germline lookup yields CDR1 MNHNY and CDR2 SVGAGI (reference sequence). CDR3 DNA: TGTGCCAACAGTGGGACAGGGGTAAGGACTGAAGTTTTCTTC. This gives the protein CANSGTGVRTEVFF.